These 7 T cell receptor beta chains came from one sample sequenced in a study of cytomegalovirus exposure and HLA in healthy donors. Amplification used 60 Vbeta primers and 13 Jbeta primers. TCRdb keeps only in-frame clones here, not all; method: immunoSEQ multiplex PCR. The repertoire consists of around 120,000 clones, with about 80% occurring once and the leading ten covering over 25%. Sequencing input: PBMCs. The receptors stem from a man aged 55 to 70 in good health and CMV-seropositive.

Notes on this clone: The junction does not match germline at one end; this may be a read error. The CDR3 region is CARRQGSFDNSPLHF. As DNA, the CDR3 is TGTGCCAGGAGGCAAGGGAGTTTCGATAATTCACCCCTCCACTTT. The chain carries TRBV30 and TRBJ1-6; D unresolved. This CDR3 contains 15 residues. Germline values: CDR1 GTSNPN, CDR2 SVGIG (reference sequence).

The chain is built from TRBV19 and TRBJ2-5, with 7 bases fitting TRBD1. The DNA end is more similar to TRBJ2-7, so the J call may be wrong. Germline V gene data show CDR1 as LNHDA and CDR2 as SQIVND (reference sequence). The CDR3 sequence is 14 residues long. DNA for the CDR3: TGTGCCAGTAGTAAGGGGACAGCTTCCGTCGAGCAGTACTTC. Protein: CASSKGTASVEQYF.

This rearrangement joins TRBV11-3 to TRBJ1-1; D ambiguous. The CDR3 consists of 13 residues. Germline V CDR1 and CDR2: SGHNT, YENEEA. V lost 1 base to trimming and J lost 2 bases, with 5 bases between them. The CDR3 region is CASSLGENTEAFF. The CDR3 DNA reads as TGTGCCAGCAGCTTAGGAGAAAACACTGAAGCTTTCTTT.

The CDR3 bases are TGTGCCAGTAGTGCGGACAGGAGCTATGGCTACACCTTC. This translates into CASSADRSYGYTF. The V call is TRBV19, the J call TRBJ1-2; 7 nucleotides line up with TRBD1. The J segment lost 4 bases and the V segment lost 5 bases, leaving 4 bases of the junction unmatched. Germline V gene sequence: CDR1 LNHDA, CDR2 SQIVND (reference sequence). This CDR3 has 13 residues.

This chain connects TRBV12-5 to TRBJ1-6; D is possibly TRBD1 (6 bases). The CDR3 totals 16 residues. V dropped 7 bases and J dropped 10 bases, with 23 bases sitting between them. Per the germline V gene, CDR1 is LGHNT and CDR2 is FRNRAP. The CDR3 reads CASAPTSRSGVSPLHF. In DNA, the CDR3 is TGTGCTAGTGCCCCCACCTCCCGGTCAGGGGTCTCACCCCTCCACTTT.

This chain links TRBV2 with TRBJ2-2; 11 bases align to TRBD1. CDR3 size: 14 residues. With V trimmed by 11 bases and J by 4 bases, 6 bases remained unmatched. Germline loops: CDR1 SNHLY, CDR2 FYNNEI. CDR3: CASGGTGGTGELFF. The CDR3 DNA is TGTGCCTCGGGGGGGACAGGGGGCACCGGGGAGCTGTTTTTT. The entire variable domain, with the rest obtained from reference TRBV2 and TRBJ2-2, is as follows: EPEVTQTPSHQVTQMGQEVILRCVPISNHLYFYWYRQILGQKVEFLVSFYNNEISEKSEIFDDQFSVERPDGSNFTLKIRSTKLEDSAMYFCASGGTGGTGELFFGEGSRLTVL.

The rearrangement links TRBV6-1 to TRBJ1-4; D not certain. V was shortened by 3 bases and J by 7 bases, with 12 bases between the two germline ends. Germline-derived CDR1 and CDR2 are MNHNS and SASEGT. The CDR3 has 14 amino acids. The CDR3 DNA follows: TGTGCCAGCAGTGATCGAAGAGAGATTGAAAAACTGTTTTTT. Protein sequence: CASSDRREIEKLFF.